These T cell receptor beta chains were read from a single sample in a study of blood T cell repertoires in COVID-19. Repertoires were generated with immunoSEQ multiplex PCR, while TCRdb's copy carries only in-frame clones and drops some. The repertoire consists of fewer than 250,000 clones, with roughly 87% occurring once and the leading ten covering 2.6%. Sequenced input: PBMCs or T cells enriched from blood (not recorded which). The receptors were gathered from a woman aged 30 to 39 with acute COVID-19. The CDR3 runs from the conserved cysteine through the conserved F or W. A D gene is named only where the DNA matches it firmly. The listing skips clone size in some rows; elsewhere it reads once, few, many or a size class.

D: -
J: TRBJ1-1
size: -
V: TRBV11-3
DNA: TGTGCCAGCAGTTCCACCGGGGGTTCGAACACTGAAGCTTTCTTT
CDR3: CASSSTGGSNTEAFF

D: -
J: TRBJ2-1
size: -
V: TRBV7-2
DNA: TGTGCCAGCAGCTTACGAGGGGGTAGACCGAGCTCCTACAATGAGCAGTTCTTC
CDR3: CASSLRGGRPSSYNEQFF

D: TRBD1
J: TRBJ2-3
size: -
V: TRBV27
DNA: TGTGCCAGCAGTTTTTCGGACAGGGCGCAGTATTTT
CDR3: CASSFSDRAQYF

D: -
J: TRBJ2-3
size: -
V: TRBV3-1/TRBV3-2
DNA: TGTGCCAGCAGCCAAGTCCCGAAGGAGGATACGCAGTATTTT
CDR3: CASSQVPKEDTQYF

D: TRBD2
J: TRBJ2-1
size: -
V: TRBV7-8
DNA: TGTGCCAGCAGGGCGGGGGGGGGCTCCTACAATGAGCAGTTCTTC
CDR3: CASRAGGGSYNEQFF

D: TRBD1
J: TRBJ1-4
size: -
V: TRBV6-5
DNA: TGTGCCAGCAGTACGGGACAGGGGTGGGAAAAACTGTTTTTT
CDR3: CASSTGQGWEKLFF

D: -
J: TRBJ1-1
size: -
V: TRBV6-2/TRBV6-3
DNA: TGTGCCAGCAGTTACCCTTCCCTCGGGTCTGCTGAGAACACTGAAGCTTTCTTT
CDR3: CASSYPSLGSAENTEAFF

D: TRBD1
J: TRBJ1-5
size: few
V: TRBV28
DNA: TGTGCCAGCACCGCGACAGGGGTGTATCAGCCCCAGCATTTT
CDR3: CASTATGVYQPQHF

D: -
J: TRBJ1-5
size: once
V: TRBV5-8
DNA: TGTGCCAGCAGCTGGAAAGGACAGAGCTACAATCAGCCCCAGCATTTT
CDR3: CASSWKGQSYNQPQHF

D: -
J: TRBJ2-7
size: -
V: TRBV14
DNA: TGTGCCAGCAGCCAAGCAGCCTACGAGCAGTACTTC
CDR3: CASSQAAYEQYF

D: -
J: TRBJ2-3
size: -
V: TRBV7-9
DNA: TGTGCCAGCAGCCCCAGAAGGGGCGGGGTCGGAGATACGCAGTATTTT
CDR3: CASSPRRGGVGDTQYF

D: -
J: TRBJ2-1
size: -
V: TRBV11-3
DNA: TGTGCCAGCAGCTCACCAGGTAGTTACAATGAGCAGTTCTTC
CDR3: CASSSPGSYNEQFF

D: -
J: TRBJ2-7
size: once
V: TRBV30
DNA: TGTGCCTGGAGTACCGGCTACGAGCAGTACTTC
CDR3: CAWSTGYEQYF

D: TRBD1
J: TRBJ1-5
size: -
V: TRBV2
DNA: TGTGCCAGCAGACCGGACAGGGTGGATCAGCCCCAGCATTTT
CDR3: CASRPDRVDQPQHF

D: -
J: TRBJ2-7
size: -
V: TRBV27
DNA: TGTGCCAGCAGTTTATCATCCGAGGGGGGGGCCTACGAGCAGTACTTC
CDR3: CASSLSSEGGAYEQYF

D: TRBD2
J: TRBJ2-7
size: -
V: TRBV30
DNA: TGTGCCTGGAGTGATCAGCGGGACGTTTACTACGAGCAGTACTTC
CDR3: CAWSDQRDVYYEQYF

D: -
J: TRBJ1-1
size: -
V: TRBV5-6
DNA: TGTGCCAGCAGCTCACGGGATTCTGAAGCTTTCTTT
CDR3: CASSSRDSEAFF

D: -
J: TRBJ2-2
size: once
V: TRBV21-1
DNA: TGTGCCAGCAGCAAAGGGGGCGAGGTCTCCACCGGGGAGCTGTTTTTT
CDR3: CASSKGGEVSTGELFF

D: -
J: TRBJ2-7
size: once
V: TRBV5-1
DNA: TGCGCCAGCAGCTTCGACAGCTCCTACGAGCAGTACTTC
CDR3: CASSFDSSYEQYF

D: TRBD1
J: TRBJ2-7
size: -
V: TRBV10-3
DNA: TGTGCCACAGGACAGGGGAATCCCTACGAGCAGTACTTC
CDR3: CATGQGNPYEQYF

D: -
J: TRBJ1-5
size: -
V: TRBV19
DNA: TGTGCCAGTAGAGCCGGACAGACCCATAGCAATCAGCCCCAGCATTTT
CDR3: CASRAGQTHSNQPQHF

D: -
J: TRBJ2-2
size: once
V: TRBV6-6
DNA: TGTGCCAGCAGTTACTCGAGCCCACCGAACACCGGGGAGCTGTTTTTT
CDR3: CASSYSSPPNTGELFF

D: -
J: TRBJ1-2
size: -
V: TRBV4-3
DNA: TGCGCCAGCAGCCAAGATGCAGGGGAAGGCTATGGCTACACCTTC
CDR3: CASSQDAGEGYGYTF

D: -
J: TRBJ2-5
size: -
V: TRBV4-1
DNA: TGCGCCAGCAGCCAGAGACTAGTTCGGGAGACCCAGTACTTC
CDR3: CASSQRLVRETQYF

D: TRBD1
J: TRBJ1-1
size: -
V: TRBV5-1
DNA: TGCGCCAGCAGCTCGCAGGGGGCGAGAACTGAAGCTTTCTTT
CDR3: CASSSQGARTEAFF

D: -
J: TRBJ2-1
size: -
V: TRBV12-3/TRBV12-4
DNA: TGTGCCAGCAGTCAGGGTTCGCATGAGCAGTTCTTC
CDR3: CASSQGSHEQFF

D: -
J: TRBJ1-6
size: -
V: TRBV19
DNA: TGTGCCTGTAGCAACAGGGAAGACTCACCCCTCCACTTT
CDR3: CACSNREDSPLHF

D: TRBD1
J: TRBJ1-2
size: -
V: TRBV5-1
DNA: TGCGCCAGCAGCTTGGTAGGGGGCGACTATGGCTACACCTTC
CDR3: CASSLVGGDYGYTF

D: -
J: TRBJ2-5
size: -
V: TRBV5-4
DNA: TGTGCCAGCAGCTCAGGAGGCCCGGGAGAGACCCAGTACTTC
CDR3: CASSSGGPGETQYF

D: -
J: TRBJ2-1
size: once
V: TRBV13
DNA: TGTGCCAGCAGCGGGGGACTCGACTCCAATGAGCAGTTCTTC
CDR3: CASSGGLDSNEQFF

D: TRBD1
J: TRBJ1-2
size: once
V: TRBV13
DNA: TGTGCCAGCAGCTTAGTCTCAACCGGGACAGGGTGGGATGGCTACACCTTC
CDR3: CASSLVSTGTGWDGYTF

D: -
J: TRBJ1-2
size: -
V: TRBV5-5
DNA: TGTGCCAGCAGAGGTTTGGACACCTACAACTATGGCTACACCTTC
CDR3: CASRGLDTYNYGYTF

D: -
J: TRBJ1-1
size: -
V: TRBV19
DNA: TGTGCCACCAGCCTGCGGTGGAACACTGAAGCTTTCTTT
CDR3: CATSLRWNTEAFF

D: -
J: TRBJ2-7
size: -
V: TRBV6-5
DNA: TGTGCCACCGGACAGTTGGACTACGAGCAGTACTTC
CDR3: CATGQLDYEQYF

D: TRBD1
J: TRBJ1-1
size: -
V: TRBV11-2
DNA: TGTGCCAGCAGCTCCCAGGGGGATTTTGTGACTGAAGCTTTCTTT
CDR3: CASSSQGDFVTEAFF

D: TRBD1
J: TRBJ2-2
size: -
V: TRBV4-1
DNA: TGCGCCAGCAGCCAAGGGCCTGACAGGGCCACCGGGGAGCTGTTTTTT
CDR3: CASSQGPDRATGELFF

D: -
J: TRBJ2-3
size: -
V: TRBV3-1/TRBV3-2
DNA: TGTGCCAGCAGCCAAGTAGTAGGGGTAACAGATACGCAGTATTTT
CDR3: CASSQVVGVTDTQYF

D: -
J: TRBJ1-2
size: once
V: TRBV7-9
DNA: TGTGCCAGCAGTTACCTCGTCGGGGGAGACGGGGCTAACTATGGCTACACCTTC
CDR3: CASSYLVGGDGANYGYTF

D: TRBD2
J: TRBJ2-2
size: -
V: TRBV5-6
DNA: TGTGCCAGCAGCCTCGAGGGGAGGGCCGGGGAGCTGTTTTTT
CDR3: CASSLEGRAGELFF

D: TRBD1
J: TRBJ1-5
size: once
V: TRBV18
DNA: TGTGCCAGCTCGGACAGGACAGGGGCAAGCAATCAGCCCCAGCATTTT
CDR3: CASSDRTGASNQPQHF

D: -
J: TRBJ2-3
size: -
V: TRBV4-1
DNA: TGCGCCAGCAGCCAAGACCCACACACAGATACGCAGTATTTT
CDR3: CASSQDPHTDTQYF

D: TRBD1
J: TRBJ1-3
size: -
V: TRBV10-2
DNA: TGCGCCAGCAGGGGACAGCATGGGGACACCATATATTTT
CDR3: CASRGQHGDTIYF

D: -
J: TRBJ1-2
size: -
V: TRBV7-8
DNA: TGTGCCAGCAGCTTGGGGGGGGCAGGGGTCTATGGCTACACCTTC
CDR3: CASSLGGAGVYGYTF

D: TRBD2
J: TRBJ2-1
size: -
V: TRBV5-1
DNA: TGCGCCAGCAGCAACCGAGCGGGGGGGTCCTACAATGAGCAGTTCTTC
CDR3: CASSNRAGGSYNEQFF

D: -
J: TRBJ2-5
size: -
V: TRBV7-2
DNA: TGTGCCAGTGACCCGGGGGGCTACCAAGAGACCCAGTACTTC
CDR3: CASDPGGYQETQYF

D: -
J: TRBJ1-2
size: -
V: TRBV7-9
DNA: TGTGCCAGCAGCTCGAACCTCCAGGGAGGCTATGGCTACACCTTC
CDR3: CASSSNLQGGYGYTF

D: TRBD1
J: TRBJ1-2
size: -
V: TRBV19
DNA: TGTGCCAGTAGCCGGGACAGGGTGAGCTATGGCTACACCTTC
CDR3: CASSRDRVSYGYTF

D: -
J: TRBJ2-7
size: -
V: TRBV6-6
DNA: TGTGCCAGCAACTCCGGGATCCAGTCCTACGAGCAGTACTTC
CDR3: CASNSGIQSYEQYF

D: -
J: TRBJ1-2
size: -
V: TRBV19
DNA: TGTGCCAGTAGTGCCAAATCTCAGGGCCGTGGCTACACCTTC
CDR3: CASSAKSQGRGYTF

D: -
J: TRBJ1-5
size: once
V: TRBV4-1
DNA: TGCGCCAGCAGCCAAGGGGCCGGGGAGCCCCAGCATTTT
CDR3: CASSQGAGEPQHF

D: -
J: TRBJ1-1
size: -
V: TRBV10-3
DNA: TGTGCCATCAGTGAGACAGTGAACACTGAAGCTTTCTTT
CDR3: CAISETVNTEAFF

D: TRBD2
J: TRBJ2-7
size: -
V: TRBV11-2
DNA: TGTGCCAGCAGCCCGACTAGCGGGGGATCCTACGAGCAGTACTTC
CDR3: CASSPTSGGSYEQYF

D: TRBD1
J: TRBJ1-1
size: -
V: TRBV30
DNA: TGTGCCTGGACAAACAGGGGACGCAGCACTGAAGCTTTCTTT
CDR3: CAWTNRGRSTEAFF

D: -
J: TRBJ1-6
size: -
V: TRBV5-1
DNA: TGCGCCAGCAGCTTGGATAGTGCGAATTCACCCCTCCACTTT
CDR3: CASSLDSANSPLHF

D: TRBD1
J: TRBJ1-1
size: -
V: TRBV5-1
DNA: TGCGCCAGCAGCTTGGCGGAGTCTCTAGACAGGGTGACTGAAGCTTTCTTT
CDR3: CASSLAESLDRVTEAFF

D: TRBD1
J: TRBJ1-2
size: -
V: TRBV25-1
DNA: TGTGCCAGCAGTACCCGGACAGGGGGGAATGGCTACACCTTC
CDR3: CASSTRTGGNGYTF